The 13 T cell receptor beta chains presented below share a single source sample, sequenced in a study of T cell repertoires in cytomegalovirus infection (dated by TCRdb to between 2018 and 2021). The reads were generated on an Illumina HiSeq 1500. Using fastp trimming at Q25 and MiXCR clonotype assembly, TCRdb reanalyzed the public sequencing data and kept in-frame beta chains. Entries are consolidated by CDR3 protein sequence, retaining the most common genes and DNA. The sample table contains under 600,000 distinct CDR3 sequences; only one count was recorded for approximately 15% of them. In total, the top ten clones hold 20% to 30% of the sample. Sequenced: CD8+ T cells from PBMCs. These receptors were taken from a human donor in good health (CMV status not recorded). Some clones in this sample may be carry-over from other donors' samples.

The chain employs TRBV15 and TRBJ2-1, with D possibly being TRBD2 (6 bases). The CDR3 is 15 amino acids. Germline values: CDR1 LNHNV, CDR2 YYDKDF (reference sequence). Deletions cut 4 bases from V and 5 bases from J, with 15 bases between. As DNA, the CDR3 is TGTGCCACCAGCAACGTAGCGGAGTGGGACAATGAGCAGTTCTTC. Translating it yields CATSNVAEWDNEQFF.

The V gene is TRBV18, the J gene TRBJ2-7; tentative D call: TRBD1 (6 bases). Germline loops: CDR1 KGHSH, CDR2 LQKENI. The CDR3 covers 13 residues. The V end lost 6 bases, the J end lost 6 bases, and 15 bases lay between the germline ends. The CDR3 bases are TGTGCCAGCTCCCGACCAGGGGCTTTCGAGCAGTACTTC. Translation gives CASSRPGAFEQYF.

This clonotype was seen repeatedly, ten times or more. The rearrangement links TRBV10-2 to TRBJ2-7, with 7 bases fitting TRBD1. CDR3 length: 14 residues. V shed 10 bases, J shed 3 bases, and the junction held 12 bases outside the gene matches. Germline CDR1 and CDR2: WSHSY and SAAADI. CDR3 protein: CATGDREYLYEQYF. CDR3 bases: TGCGCCACTGGAGACAGGGAATATCTCTACGAGCAGTACTTC.

This clonotype was seen ten or more times. The rearrangement uses TRBV15 and TRBJ2-7, with unresolved D. Germline CDR1 is LNHNV and CDR2 is YYDKDF (reference sequence). V gave up 1 base and J gave up 0 bases, with 13 bases separating them. This CDR3 has 16 amino acids. The CDR3 DNA sequence: TGTGCCACCAGCAGAGCGCCTGGACGGGCCTCCTACGAGCAGTACTTC. Protein sequence: CATSRAPGRASYEQYF. Combining the CDR3 with reference TRBV15 and TRBJ2-7 gives the whole variable domain DAMVIQNPRYQVTQFGKPVTLSCSQTLNHNVMYWYQQKSSQAPKLLFHYYDKDFNNEADTPDNFQSRRPNTSFCFLDIRSPGLGDTAMYLCATSRAPGRASYEQYFGPGTRLTVT.

This clonotype was counted between two and nine times. The gene calls are TRBV20-1 and TRBJ2-7; 8 bases align to TRBD1. V lost 6 bases to trimming and J lost 5 bases; unmatched junction nucleotides: 6. Germline V gene sequence: CDR1 DFQATT, CDR2 SNEGSKA (reference sequence). There are 12 residues in the CDR3. CDR3 in DNA: TGCAGTGCCCTGGACAGGGAAAACGAGCAGTACTTC. As protein: CSALDRENEQYF.

This clonotype was counted between two and nine times. The CDR3 here is CSATLPGGTYEQYF. In nucleotides, the CDR3 is TGCAGTGCTACCTTACCCGGGGGTACCTACGAGCAGTACTTC. This chain uses TRBV20-1 with TRBJ2-7; TRBD2 is a possible D gene (6 bases). Germline loops: CDR1 DFQATT, CDR2 SNEGSKA (reference sequence). The CDR3 totals 14 residues. V was trimmed by 4 bases and J by 2 bases, leaving 15 bases between them.

V usage is TRBV5-1 and J usage is TRBJ1-1, with TRBD1 identical over 7 bases. From germline, CDR1 is SGHRS and CDR2 YFSETQ. This CDR3 is 16 amino acids long. The trim removed 3 bases at V and 4 bases at J, leaving 12 bases unmatched. The CDR3 DNA follows: TGCGCCAGCAGCTCGGCCCCTACAGGGGTAGGCACTGAAGCTTTCTTT. It is translated as CASSSAPTGVGTEAFF. The full variable domain, its missing parts supplied by reference TRBV5-1 and TRBJ1-1, is KAGVTQTPRYLIKTRGQQVTLSCSPISGHRSVSWYQQTPGQGLQFLFEYFSETQRNKGNFPGRFSGRQFSNSRSEMNVSTLELGDSALYLCASSSAPTGVGTEAFFGQGTRLTVV.

V usage is TRBV9 and J usage is TRBJ1-4; 10 bases fit TRBD1. From germline, CDR1 is SGDLS and CDR2 YYNGEE. V was clipped by 2 bases and J by 2 bases; unmatched bases: 3. There are 16 residues in the CDR3. CDR3 sequence reads: CASSVGQGGTNEKLFF. CDR3 nucleotide sequence: TGTGCCAGCAGCGTCGGACAGGGGGGCACTAATGAAAAACTGTTTTTT.

This clonotype was seen more than once but under ten times. The CDR3 reads CSVIRGFSSYEQYF. DNA for the CDR3: TGCAGCGTCATCAGGGGGTTCAGCTCCTACGAGCAGTACTTC. The chain is built from TRBV29-1 and TRBJ2-7; 7 bases line up with TRBD1. The CDR3 is 14 residues long. V shed 6 bases and J 0 bases; nucleotides not matched to a gene: 8. The V gene's germline CDR1 is SQVTM and CDR2 ANQGSEA.

V and J are TRBV29-1 and TRBJ2-5; D gene ambiguous. The CDR3 runs 12 residues. The V end lost 8 bases, the J end lost 2 bases, and 12 bases lay between the germline ends. Germline-derived CDR1 and CDR2 are SQVTM and ANQGSEA. The CDR3 protein is CSFSDGQETQYF. Here the CDR3 DNA reads TGCAGCTTTTCTGACGGGCAAGAGACCCAGTACTTC.

There are a few counts of this clonotype. V usage is TRBV9 and J usage is TRBJ2-1, with 7 bases lining up with TRBD2. V lost 0 bases to trimming and J lost 8 bases; unmatched junction nucleotides: 8. This CDR3 is built from 15 residues. The germline CDR1 and CDR2 sequences are SGDLS and YYNGEE. This CDR3 reads CASSVGAGEEDEQFF. CDR3 DNA sequence: TGTGCCAGCAGCGTAGGTGCGGGAGAGGAGGATGAGCAGTTCTTC.

This clonotype was seen a handful of times. V gene TRBV5-6 combines with J gene TRBJ2-5; D ambiguous. The CDR3 has 13 residues. From germline, CDR1 is SGHDT and CDR2 YYEEEE. V lost 5 bases and J 5 bases, leaving 13 bases between the germline ends. The CDR3 DNA reads as TGTGCCAGCAGGTTTTGGGTTGAGGAGACCCAGTACTTC. This gives the protein CASRFWVEETQYF.

This clonotype was observed many times. The chain is built from TRBV11-2 and TRBJ1-1; D call uncertain. Germline CDR1 and CDR2: SGHAT and FQNNGV. The CDR3 is 13 amino acids. V was shortened by 5 bases and J by 5 bases, with 12 bases between the two germline ends. In nucleotides, the CDR3 is TGTGCCAGCAGCGCGGCGGGTTATACTGAAGCTTTCTTT. The encoded protein is CASSAAGYTEAFF.